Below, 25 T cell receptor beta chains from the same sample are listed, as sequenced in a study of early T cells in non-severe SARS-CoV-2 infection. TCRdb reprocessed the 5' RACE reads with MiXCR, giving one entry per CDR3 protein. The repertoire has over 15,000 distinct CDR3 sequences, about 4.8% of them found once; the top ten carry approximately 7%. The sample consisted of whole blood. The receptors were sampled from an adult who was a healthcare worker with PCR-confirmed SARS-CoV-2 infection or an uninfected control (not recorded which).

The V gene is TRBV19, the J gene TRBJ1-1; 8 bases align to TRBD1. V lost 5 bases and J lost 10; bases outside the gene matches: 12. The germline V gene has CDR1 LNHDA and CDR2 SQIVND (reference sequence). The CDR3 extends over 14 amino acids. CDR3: CASSGTGGLIGAFF. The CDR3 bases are TGTGCCAGTAGTGGTACAGGGGGTCTAATAGGAGCTTTCTTT.

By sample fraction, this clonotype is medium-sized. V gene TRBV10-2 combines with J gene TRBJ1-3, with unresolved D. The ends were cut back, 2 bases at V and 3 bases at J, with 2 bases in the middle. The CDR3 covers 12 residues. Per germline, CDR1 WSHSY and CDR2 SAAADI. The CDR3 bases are TGCGCCAGCAGTGAGAGTGGAAACACCATATATTTT. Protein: CASSESGNTIYF.

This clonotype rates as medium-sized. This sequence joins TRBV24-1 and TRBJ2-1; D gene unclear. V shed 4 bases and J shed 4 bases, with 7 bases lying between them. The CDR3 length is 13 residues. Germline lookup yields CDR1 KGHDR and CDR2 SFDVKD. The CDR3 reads CATSDSRYNEQFF. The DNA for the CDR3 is TGTGCCACCAGTGACAGCCGGTACAATGAGCAGTTCTTC.

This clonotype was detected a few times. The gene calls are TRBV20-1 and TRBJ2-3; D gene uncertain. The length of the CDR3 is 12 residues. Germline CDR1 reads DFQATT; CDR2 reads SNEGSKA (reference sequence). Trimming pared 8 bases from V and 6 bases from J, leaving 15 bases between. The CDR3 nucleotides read TGCAGTCTCGGAAGGTCGAGGGATACGCAGTATTTT. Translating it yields CSLGRSRDTQYF.

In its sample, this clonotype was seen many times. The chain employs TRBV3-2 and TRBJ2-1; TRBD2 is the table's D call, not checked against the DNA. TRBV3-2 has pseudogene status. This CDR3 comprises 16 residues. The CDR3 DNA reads TGTGCCAGCAGCCGTCATAGCGGGGCCTCCTACAATGAGCAGTTCTTC. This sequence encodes CASSRHSGASYNEQFF.

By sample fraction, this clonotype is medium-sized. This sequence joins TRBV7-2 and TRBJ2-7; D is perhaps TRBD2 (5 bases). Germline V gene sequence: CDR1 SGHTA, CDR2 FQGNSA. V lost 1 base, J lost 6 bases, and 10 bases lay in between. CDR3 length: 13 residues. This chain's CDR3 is CASSLVVAGEQYV. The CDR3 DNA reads TGTGCCAGCAGCTTAGTGGTTGCGGGCGAGCAGTACGTC.

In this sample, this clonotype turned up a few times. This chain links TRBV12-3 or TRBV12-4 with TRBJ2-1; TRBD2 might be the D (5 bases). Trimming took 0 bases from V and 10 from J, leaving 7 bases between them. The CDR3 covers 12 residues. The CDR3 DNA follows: TGTGCCAGCAGTTTAGCGCGGGTAGAGCAGTTCTTC. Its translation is CASSLARVEQFF.

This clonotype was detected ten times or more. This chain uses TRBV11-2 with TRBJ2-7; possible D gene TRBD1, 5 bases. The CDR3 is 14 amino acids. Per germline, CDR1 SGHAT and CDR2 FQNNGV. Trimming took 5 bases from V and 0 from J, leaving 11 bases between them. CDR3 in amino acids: CASSRGQPSYEQYF. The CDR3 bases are TGTGCCAGCAGCAGAGGACAACCCTCCTACGAGCAGTACTTC.

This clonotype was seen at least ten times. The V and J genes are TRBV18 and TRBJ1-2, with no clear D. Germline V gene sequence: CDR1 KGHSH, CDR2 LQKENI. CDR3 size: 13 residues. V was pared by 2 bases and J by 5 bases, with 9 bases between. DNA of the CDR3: TGTGCCAGCTCACCAGATCCGTATTATGGCTACACCTTC. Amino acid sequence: CASSPDPYYGYTF.

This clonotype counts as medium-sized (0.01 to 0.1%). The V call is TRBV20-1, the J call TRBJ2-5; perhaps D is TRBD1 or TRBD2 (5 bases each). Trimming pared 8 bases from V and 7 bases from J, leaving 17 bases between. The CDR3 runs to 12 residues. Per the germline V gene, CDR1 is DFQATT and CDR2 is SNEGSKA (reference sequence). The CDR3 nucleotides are TGCAGTTCCTCCCCTAGGGACGGGACCCAGTACTTC. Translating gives CSSSPRDGTQYF.

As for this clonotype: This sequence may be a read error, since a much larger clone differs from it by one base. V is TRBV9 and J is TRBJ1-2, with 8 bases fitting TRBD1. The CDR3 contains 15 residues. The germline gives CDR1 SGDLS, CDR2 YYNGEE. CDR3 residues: CASSAGTGGFYGNTF. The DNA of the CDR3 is TGTGCCAGCAGCGCCGGGACAGGCGGGTTCTATGGCAACACCTTC.

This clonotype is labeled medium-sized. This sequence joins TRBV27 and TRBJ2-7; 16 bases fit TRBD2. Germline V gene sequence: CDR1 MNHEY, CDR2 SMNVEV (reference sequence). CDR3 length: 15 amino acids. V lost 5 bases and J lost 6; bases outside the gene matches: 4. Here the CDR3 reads CASSPGTSGRGEQYF. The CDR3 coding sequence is TGTGCCAGCAGTCCCGGGACTAGCGGGAGGGGCGAGCAGTACTTC.

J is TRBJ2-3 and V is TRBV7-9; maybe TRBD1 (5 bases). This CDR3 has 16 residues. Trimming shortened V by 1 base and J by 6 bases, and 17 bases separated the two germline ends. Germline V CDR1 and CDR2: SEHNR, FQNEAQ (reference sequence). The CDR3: CASSLGTRVPMDTQYF. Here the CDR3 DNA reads TGTGCCAGCAGCTTAGGTACCAGGGTCCCCATGGATACGCAGTATTTT. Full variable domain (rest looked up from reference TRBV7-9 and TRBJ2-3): DTGVSQNPRHKITKRGQNVTFRCDPISEHNRLYWYRQTLGQGPEFLTYFQNEAQLEKSRLLSDRFSAERPKGSFSTLEIQRTEQGDSAMYLCASSLGTRVPMDTQYFGPGTRLTVL.

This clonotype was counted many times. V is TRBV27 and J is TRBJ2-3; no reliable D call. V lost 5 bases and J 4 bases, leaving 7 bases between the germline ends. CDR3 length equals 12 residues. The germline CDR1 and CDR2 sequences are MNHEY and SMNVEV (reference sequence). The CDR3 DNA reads TGTGCCAGCAGTCAGGTCGCAGATACGCAGTATTTT. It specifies CASSQVADTQYF.

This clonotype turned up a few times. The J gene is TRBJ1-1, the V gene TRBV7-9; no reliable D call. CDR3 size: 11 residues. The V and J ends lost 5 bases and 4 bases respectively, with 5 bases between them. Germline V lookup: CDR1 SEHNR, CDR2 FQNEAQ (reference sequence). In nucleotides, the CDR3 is TGTGCCAGCAGCCTTCTCACTGAAGCTTTCTTT. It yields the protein CASSLLTEAFF.

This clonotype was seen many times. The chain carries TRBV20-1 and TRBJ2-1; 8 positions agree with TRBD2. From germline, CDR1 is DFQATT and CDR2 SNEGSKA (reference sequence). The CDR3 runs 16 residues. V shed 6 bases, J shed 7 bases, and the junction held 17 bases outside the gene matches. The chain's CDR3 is CSAPEVPGLGKNEQFF. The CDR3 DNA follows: TGCAGTGCCCCTGAAGTCCCGGGACTAGGAAAAAATGAGCAGTTCTTC.

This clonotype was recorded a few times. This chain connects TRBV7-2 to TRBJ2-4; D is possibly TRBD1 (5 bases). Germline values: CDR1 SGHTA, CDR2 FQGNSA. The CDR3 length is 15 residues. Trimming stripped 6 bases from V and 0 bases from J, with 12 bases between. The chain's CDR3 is CASSTGRLAKNIQYF. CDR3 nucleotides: TGTGCCAGCAGTACAGGACGGTTAGCCAAAAACATTCAGTACTTC. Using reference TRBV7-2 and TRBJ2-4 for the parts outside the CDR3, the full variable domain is GAGVSQSPSNKVTEKGKDVELRCDPISGHTALYWYRQSLGQGLEFLIYFQGNSAPDKSGLPSDRFSAERTGGSVSTLTIQRTQQEDSAVYLCASSTGRLAKNIQYFGAGTRLSVL.

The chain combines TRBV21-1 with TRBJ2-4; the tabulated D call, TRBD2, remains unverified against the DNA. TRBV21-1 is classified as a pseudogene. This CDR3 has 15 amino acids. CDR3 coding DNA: TGTGCCAGCACGCGGGGAGCCCTACCCAAAAACATTCAGTACTTC. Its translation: CASTRGALPKNIQYF.

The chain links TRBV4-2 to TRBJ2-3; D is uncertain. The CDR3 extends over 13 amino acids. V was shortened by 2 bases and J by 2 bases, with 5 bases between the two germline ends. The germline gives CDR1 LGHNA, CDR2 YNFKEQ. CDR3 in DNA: TGTGCCAGCAGCCAACGGTTCACAGATACGCAGTATTTT. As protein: CASSQRFTDTQYF.

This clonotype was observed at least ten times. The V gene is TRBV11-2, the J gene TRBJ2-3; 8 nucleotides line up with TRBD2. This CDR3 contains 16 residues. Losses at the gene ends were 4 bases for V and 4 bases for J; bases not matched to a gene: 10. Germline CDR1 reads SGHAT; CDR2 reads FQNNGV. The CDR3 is CASSSTGSGRADTQYF. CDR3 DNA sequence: TGTGCCAGCAGCTCGACCGGGAGCGGGAGAGCAGATACGCAGTATTTT.

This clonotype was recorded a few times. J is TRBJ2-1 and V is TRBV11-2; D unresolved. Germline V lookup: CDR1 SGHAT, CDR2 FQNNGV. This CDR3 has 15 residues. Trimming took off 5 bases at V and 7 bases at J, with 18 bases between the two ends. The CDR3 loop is CASSLPMGKVNEQFF. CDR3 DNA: TGTGCCAGCAGCCTTCCCATGGGTAAGGTAAATGAGCAGTTCTTC.

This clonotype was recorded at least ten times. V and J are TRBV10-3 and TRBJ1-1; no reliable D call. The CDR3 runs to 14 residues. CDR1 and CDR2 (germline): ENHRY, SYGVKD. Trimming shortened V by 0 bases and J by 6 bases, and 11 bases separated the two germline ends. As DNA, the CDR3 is TGTGCCATCAGTGAGTCTGAAGAGGCCCCTGAAGCTTTCTTT. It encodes CAISESEEAPEAFF.

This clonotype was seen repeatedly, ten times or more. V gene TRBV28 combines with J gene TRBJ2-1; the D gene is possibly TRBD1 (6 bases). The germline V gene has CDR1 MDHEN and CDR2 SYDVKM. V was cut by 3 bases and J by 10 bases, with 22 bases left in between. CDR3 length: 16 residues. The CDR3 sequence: CASSLPTYPQGQEQFF. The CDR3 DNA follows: TGTGCCAGCAGTTTGCCCACTTACCCGCAGGGGCAAGAGCAGTTCTTC.

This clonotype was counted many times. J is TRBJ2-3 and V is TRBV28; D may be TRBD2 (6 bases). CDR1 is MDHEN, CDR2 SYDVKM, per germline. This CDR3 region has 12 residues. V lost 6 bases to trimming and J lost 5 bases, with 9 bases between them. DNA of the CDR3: TGTGCCAGCAGGGAGGGCGGAGATACGCAGTATTTT. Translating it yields CASREGGDTQYF.

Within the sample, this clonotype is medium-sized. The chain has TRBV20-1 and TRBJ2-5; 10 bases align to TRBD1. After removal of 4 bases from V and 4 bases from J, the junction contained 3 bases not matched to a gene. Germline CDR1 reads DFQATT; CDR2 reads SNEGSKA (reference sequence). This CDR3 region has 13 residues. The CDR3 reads CSANDRGRETQYF. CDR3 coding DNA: TGCAGTGCTAATGACAGGGGGCGAGAGACCCAGTACTTC.